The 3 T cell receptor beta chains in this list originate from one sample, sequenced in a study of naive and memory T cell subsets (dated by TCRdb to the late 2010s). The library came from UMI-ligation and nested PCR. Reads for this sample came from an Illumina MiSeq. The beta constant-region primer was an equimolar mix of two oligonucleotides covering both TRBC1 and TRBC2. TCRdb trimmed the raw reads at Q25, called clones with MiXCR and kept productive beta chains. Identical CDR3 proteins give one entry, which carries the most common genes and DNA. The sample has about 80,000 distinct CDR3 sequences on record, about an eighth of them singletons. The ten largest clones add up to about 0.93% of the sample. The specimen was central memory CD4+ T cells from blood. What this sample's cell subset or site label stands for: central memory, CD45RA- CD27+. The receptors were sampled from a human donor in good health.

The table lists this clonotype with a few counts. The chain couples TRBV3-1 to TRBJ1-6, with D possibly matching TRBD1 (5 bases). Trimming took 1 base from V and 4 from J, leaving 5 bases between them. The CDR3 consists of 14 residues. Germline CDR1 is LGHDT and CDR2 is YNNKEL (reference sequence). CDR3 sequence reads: CASSQGGYNSPLHF. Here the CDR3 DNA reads TGTGCCAGCAGCCAAGGGGGGTATAATTCACCCCTCCACTTT.

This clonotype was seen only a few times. The CDR3 spells CASSFPGLAGSGTQYF. CDR3 DNA: TGTGCCAGCAGTTTTCCGGGACTAGCGGGGAGCGGTACGCAGTATTTT. The gene calls are TRBV28 and TRBJ2-3; 13 bases align to TRBD2. The V segment lost 3 bases and the J segment 8 bases; nucleotides outside the gene matches: 8. The CDR3 extends over 16 amino acids. Germline lookup yields CDR1 MDHEN and CDR2 SYDVKM.

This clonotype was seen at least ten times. CDR3: CASRRTLGSGNTIYF. The CDR3 nucleotides are TGTGCCAGCAGGAGAACCCTTGGCTCTGGAAACACCATATATTTT. V usage is TRBV2 and J usage is TRBJ1-3, with D unclear. In germline, CDR1 is SNHLY, CDR2 FYNNEI. V lost 6 bases and J lost 0, with 12 bases in between. The CDR3 contains 15 residues.